The 9 T cell receptor beta chains below all came from one sample that was sequenced in a study of T-cell reconstitution after alpha-beta-depleted transplantation in children. It was with unique molecular identifiers that the TCRbeta library was prepared. TCRdb re-derived calls from the PCR reads in MiXCR, one entry per CDR3 protein. The sample consists of 490,000 or so distinct CDR3 sequences, under 15% of them appearing once. Material: PBMCs from the stem cell graft donor, obtained from the stem cell graft. The origin of the receptors is a human donor who donated a stem cell graft to a child with combined immunodeficiency.

V gene TRBV27 combines with J gene TRBJ2-7; 15 bases map to TRBD2. Germline trimming cut 5 bases from V and 5 bases from J; bases unmatched to any gene: 4. Per germline, CDR1 MNHEY and CDR2 SMNVEV (reference sequence). The CDR3 totals 15 residues. The CDR3 DNA is TGTGCCAGCAGTACCGGGACTAGCGGGGGGAACGAGCAGTACTTC. Translating gives CASSTGTSGGNEQYF.

This chain uses TRBV6-2 or TRBV6-3 with TRBJ2-7; TRBD1 is a possible D gene (5 bases). Deletions cut 8 bases from V and 0 bases from J, with 14 bases between. The germline V gene has CDR1 MNHEY and CDR2 SVGEGT. This CDR3 comprises 14 residues. The CDR3 nucleotides are TGTGCCAGCGCCTTACCGACAGCCTCCTACGAGCAGTACTTC. Translated, it gives CASALPTASYEQYF.

The genes are TRBV21-1 and TRBJ2-1; whether TRBD2, the table's D call, matches the DNA was not checked. TRBV21-1 is a known pseudogene. The length of the CDR3 is 19 residues. CDR3 sequence reads: CASSKGCSGSGLDRDEQFF. CDR3 sequence (DNA): TGTGCCAGCAGCAAAGGTTGTAGTGGCAGCGGACTCGATAGGGATGAGCAGTTCTTC.

The chain employs TRBV6-2 or TRBV6-3 and TRBJ2-5; D unresolved. The CDR3 length is 14 residues. Per germline, CDR1 MNHEY and CDR2 SVGEGT. Trimming left V 1 base short and J 4 bases short, with 10 bases between. This CDR3 is CASSYFRSSETQYF. CDR3 DNA: TGTGCCAGCAGTTACTTCCGGTCCTCAGAGACCCAGTACTTC.

This clonotype showed up just a few times. This chain uses TRBV10-3 with TRBJ2-5, with 7 bases lining up with TRBD1. The CDR3 runs to 13 residues. The germline CDR1 and CDR2 sequences are ENHRY and SYGVKD. Trimming cost V 6 bases and J 1 base; bases outside gene matches: 2. CDR3 loop: CAISGQAQETQYF. CDR3 bases: TGTGCCATCAGCGGACAGGCCCAAGAGACCCAGTACTTC.

This rearrangement joins TRBV12-3 or TRBV12-4 to TRBJ1-1; no definite D call. This CDR3 is 13 amino acids long. Trimming took off 3 bases at V and 4 bases at J, with 9 bases between the two ends. For the CDR3, the DNA is TGTGCCAGCAGTTTTCACCGGACCACTGAAGCTTTCTTT. It encodes CASSFHRTTEAFF.

This clonotype was seen ten or more times. V and J are TRBV18 and TRBJ1-5; a possible D gene is TRBD1 (6 bases). Per the germline V gene, CDR1 is KGHSH and CDR2 is LQKENI. V dropped 2 bases and J dropped 0 bases, with 14 bases sitting between them. The CDR3 extends over 17 amino acids. In DNA, the CDR3 is TGTGCCAGCTCACCAAGGCAGGGGTCCTATAGCAATCAGCCCCAGCATTTT. Translation: CASSPRQGSYSNQPQHF. The entire variable domain, with the rest obtained from reference TRBV18 and TRBJ1-5, is as follows: NAGVMQNPRHLVRRRGQEARLRCSPMKGHSHVYWYRQLPEEGLKFMVYLQKENIIDESGMPKERFSAEFPKEGPSILRIQQVVRGDSAAYFCASSPRQGSYSNQPQHFGDGTRLSIL.

There are many counts of this clonotype. The chain uses TRBV5-5 and TRBJ2-7; D may be TRBD2 (5 bases). Germline lookup yields CDR1 SGHKS and CDR2 YYEKEE (reference sequence). V was shortened by 2 bases and J by 1 base, with 16 bases between the two germline ends. This CDR3 has 16 amino acids. The CDR3 spells CASSLVIATISYEQYF. CDR3 in DNA: TGTGCCAGCAGCTTAGTAATAGCGACCATTTCCTACGAGCAGTACTTC.

This clonotype turned up a few times. The chain couples TRBV7-3 to TRBJ2-3; D possibly uses TRBD1 or TRBD2 (5 bases each). Germline lookup yields CDR1 SGHTA and CDR2 FQGTGA. The CDR3 runs to 15 residues. V was clipped by 5 bases and J by 2 bases, with 14 bases between them. The CDR3 here is CASSPGSSHTDTQYF. The CDR3 DNA is TGTGCCAGCAGCCCAGGGAGTTCCCACACAGATACGCAGTATTTT.